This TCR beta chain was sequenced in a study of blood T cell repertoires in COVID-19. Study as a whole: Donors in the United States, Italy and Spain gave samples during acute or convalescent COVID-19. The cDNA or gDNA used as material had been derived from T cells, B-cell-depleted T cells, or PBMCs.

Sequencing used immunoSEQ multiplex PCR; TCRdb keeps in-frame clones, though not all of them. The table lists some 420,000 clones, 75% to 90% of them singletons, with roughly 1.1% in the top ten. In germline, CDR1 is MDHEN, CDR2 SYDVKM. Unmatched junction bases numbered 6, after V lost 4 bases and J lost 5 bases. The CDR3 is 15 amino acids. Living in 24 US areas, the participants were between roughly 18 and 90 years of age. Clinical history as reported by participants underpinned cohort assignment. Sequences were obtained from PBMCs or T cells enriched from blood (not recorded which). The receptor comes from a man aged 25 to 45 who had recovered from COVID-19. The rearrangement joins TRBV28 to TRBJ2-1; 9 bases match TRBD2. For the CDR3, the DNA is TGTGCCAGCAGTTCTTTTAGCGGGAGTCACAATGAGCAGTTCTTC. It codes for CASSSFSGSHNEQFF.